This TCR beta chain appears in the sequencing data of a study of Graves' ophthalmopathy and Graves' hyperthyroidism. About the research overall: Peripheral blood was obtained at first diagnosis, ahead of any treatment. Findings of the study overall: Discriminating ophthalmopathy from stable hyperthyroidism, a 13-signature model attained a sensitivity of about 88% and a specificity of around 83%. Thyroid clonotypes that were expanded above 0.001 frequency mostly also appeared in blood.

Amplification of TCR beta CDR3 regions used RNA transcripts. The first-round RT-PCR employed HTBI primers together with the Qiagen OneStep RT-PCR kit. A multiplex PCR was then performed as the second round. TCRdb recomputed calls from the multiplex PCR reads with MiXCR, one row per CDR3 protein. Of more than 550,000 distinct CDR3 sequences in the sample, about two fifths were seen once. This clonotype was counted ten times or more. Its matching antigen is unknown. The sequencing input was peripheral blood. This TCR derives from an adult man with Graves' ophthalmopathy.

This CDR3 reads CASSHGGSQETQYF. In nucleotides, the CDR3 is TGTGCCAGCAGCCATGGGGGCAGCCAAGAGACCCAGTACTTC. The chain has TRBV7-8 and TRBJ2-5, with D perhaps TRBD1 (6 bases). Germline V gene lookup returns CDR1 SGHVS and CDR2 FQNEAQ. The CDR3 is 14 amino acids. Trimming left V 5 bases short and J 1 base short, with 11 bases between.